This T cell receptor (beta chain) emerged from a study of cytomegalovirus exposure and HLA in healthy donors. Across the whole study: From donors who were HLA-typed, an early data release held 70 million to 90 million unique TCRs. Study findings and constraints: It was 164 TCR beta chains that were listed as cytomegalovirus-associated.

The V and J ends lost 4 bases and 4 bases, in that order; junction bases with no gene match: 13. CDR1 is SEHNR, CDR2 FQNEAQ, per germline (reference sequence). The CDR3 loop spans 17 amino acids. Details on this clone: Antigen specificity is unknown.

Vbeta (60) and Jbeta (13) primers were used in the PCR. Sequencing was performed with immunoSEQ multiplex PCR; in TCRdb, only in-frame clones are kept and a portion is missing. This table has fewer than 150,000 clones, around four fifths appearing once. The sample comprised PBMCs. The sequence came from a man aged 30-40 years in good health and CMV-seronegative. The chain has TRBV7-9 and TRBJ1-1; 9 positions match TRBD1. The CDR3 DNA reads TGTGCCAGCAGCTCAAGAGTGGGACAGGGAATTGGCACTGAAGCTTTCTTT. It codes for CASSSRVGQGIGTEAFF. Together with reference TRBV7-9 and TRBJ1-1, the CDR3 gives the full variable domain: DTGVSQNPRHKITKRGQNVTFRCDPISEHNRLYWYRQTLGQGPEFLTYFQNEAQLEKSRLLSDRFSAERPKGSFSTLEIQRTEQGDSAMYLCASSSRVGQGIGTEAFFGQGTRLTVV.